The clone carrying this T cell receptor (delta chain) has a handful of counts. The CDR3 has 20 residues. J lost 2 bases, V lost 0 bases, and 13 bases had no gene match. CDR1 and CDR2 from the germline V gene are TSWWSYY and QGS. This sample is drawn from a study of gamma-delta chains in newborns, infants, children. Study-level background: Polyclonal expansion of innate γδ T cells after birth follows microbial exposure.

TCRdb re-called the reads via CATT. The top ten hold about a quarter of the sample, which has roughly 5,000 delta-chain clones, about 14% seen once. The receptor was derived from a child who was a newborn, infant or young child, either healthy, febrile or measles-vaccinated (not recorded which). Material: blood, obtained at baseline. This rearrangement joins TRDV1 to TRDJ1; TRDD3 agrees at 12 bases. CDR3 protein: CALGELGDPWGIRGTDKLIF. The CDR3 nucleotides read TGTGCTCTTGGGGAACTAGGAGACCCCTGGGGGATACGTGGGACCGATAAACTCATCTTT.